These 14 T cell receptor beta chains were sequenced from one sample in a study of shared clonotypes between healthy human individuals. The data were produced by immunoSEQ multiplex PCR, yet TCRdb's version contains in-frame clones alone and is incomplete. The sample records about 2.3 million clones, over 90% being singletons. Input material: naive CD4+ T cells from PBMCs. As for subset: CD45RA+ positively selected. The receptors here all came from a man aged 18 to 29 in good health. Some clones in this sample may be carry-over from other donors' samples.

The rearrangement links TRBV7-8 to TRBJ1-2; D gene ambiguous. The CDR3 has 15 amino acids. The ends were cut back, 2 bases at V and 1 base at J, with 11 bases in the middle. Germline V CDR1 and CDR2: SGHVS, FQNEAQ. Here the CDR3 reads CASSLSPGVNYGYTF. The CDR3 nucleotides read TGTGCCAGCAGCTTATCTCCTGGGGTTAACTATGGCTACACCTTC.

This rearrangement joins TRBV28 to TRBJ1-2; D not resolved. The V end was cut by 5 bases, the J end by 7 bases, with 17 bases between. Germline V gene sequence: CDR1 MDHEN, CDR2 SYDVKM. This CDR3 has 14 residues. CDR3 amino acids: CASSPGLPDGGYTF. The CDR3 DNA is TGTGCCAGCAGTCCAGGACTGCCTGATGGTGGCTACACCTTC.

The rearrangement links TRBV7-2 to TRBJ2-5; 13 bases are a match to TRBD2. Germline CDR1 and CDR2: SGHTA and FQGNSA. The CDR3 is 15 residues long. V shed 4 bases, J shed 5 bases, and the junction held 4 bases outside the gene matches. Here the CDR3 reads CASSSMTSGGETQYF. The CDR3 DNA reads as TGTGCCAGCAGCTCGATGACTAGCGGGGGGGAGACCCAGTACTTC.

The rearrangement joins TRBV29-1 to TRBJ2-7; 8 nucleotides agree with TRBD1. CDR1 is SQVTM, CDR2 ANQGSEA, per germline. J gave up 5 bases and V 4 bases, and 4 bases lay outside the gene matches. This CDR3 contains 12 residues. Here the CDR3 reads CSVAAGGHEQYF. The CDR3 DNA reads TGCAGCGTTGCGGCAGGGGGCCACGAGCAGTACTTC.

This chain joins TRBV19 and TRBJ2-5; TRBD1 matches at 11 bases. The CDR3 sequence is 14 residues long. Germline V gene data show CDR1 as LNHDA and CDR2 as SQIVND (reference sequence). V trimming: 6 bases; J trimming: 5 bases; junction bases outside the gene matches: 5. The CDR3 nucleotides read TGTGCCAGTAGGGACAGGGGGCTGAGGGAGACCCAGTACTTC. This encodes CASRDRGLRETQYF.

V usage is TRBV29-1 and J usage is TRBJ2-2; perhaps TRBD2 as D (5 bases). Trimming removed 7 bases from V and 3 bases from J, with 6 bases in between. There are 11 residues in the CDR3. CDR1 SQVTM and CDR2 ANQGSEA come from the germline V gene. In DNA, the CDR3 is TGCAGCGGGGGAGACACCGGGGAGCTGTTTTTT. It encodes CSGGDTGELFF.

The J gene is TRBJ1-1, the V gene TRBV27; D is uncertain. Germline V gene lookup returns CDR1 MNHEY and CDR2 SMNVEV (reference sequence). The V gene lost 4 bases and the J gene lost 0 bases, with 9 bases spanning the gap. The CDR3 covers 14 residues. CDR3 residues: CASSSPSVNTEAFF. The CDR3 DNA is TGTGCCAGCAGTTCCCCGTCAGTGAACACTGAAGCTTTCTTT.

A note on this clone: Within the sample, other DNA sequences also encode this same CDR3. The CDR3, as DNA: TGCAGCGTTGGACAGATCTACGAGCAGTACTTC. It encodes CSVGQIYEQYF. The chain combines TRBV29-1 with TRBJ2-7; weak D call: TRBD1 (5 bases). The V end lost 4 bases, the J end lost 3 bases, and 7 bases lay between the germline ends. CDR3 size: 11 residues. The germline CDR1 and CDR2 sequences are SQVTM and ANQGSEA.

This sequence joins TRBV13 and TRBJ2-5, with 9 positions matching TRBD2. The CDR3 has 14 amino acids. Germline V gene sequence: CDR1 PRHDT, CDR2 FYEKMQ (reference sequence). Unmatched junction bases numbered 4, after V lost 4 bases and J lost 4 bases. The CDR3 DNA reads TGTGCCAGCAGCTCCCTACTAGCGGGAGAGACCCAGTACTTC. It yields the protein CASSSLLAGETQYF.

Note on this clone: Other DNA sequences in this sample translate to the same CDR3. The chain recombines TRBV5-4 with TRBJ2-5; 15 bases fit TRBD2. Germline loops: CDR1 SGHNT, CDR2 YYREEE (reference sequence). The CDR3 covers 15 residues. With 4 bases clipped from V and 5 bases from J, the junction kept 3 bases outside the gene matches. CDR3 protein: CASSLGLAGGETQYF. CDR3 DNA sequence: TGTGCCAGCAGCCTAGGACTAGCGGGAGGGGAGACCCAGTACTTC.

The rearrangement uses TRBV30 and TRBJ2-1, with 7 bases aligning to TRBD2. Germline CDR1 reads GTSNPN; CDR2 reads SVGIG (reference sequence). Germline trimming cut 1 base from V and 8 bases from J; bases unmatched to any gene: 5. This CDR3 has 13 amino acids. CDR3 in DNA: TGTGCCTGGAGTGGTCGCAGCGGGGATGAGCAGTTCTTC. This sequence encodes CAWSGRSGDEQFF.

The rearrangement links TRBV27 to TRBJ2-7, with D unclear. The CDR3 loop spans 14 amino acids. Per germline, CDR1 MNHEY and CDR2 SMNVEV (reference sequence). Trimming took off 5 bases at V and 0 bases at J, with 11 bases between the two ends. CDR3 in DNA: TGTGCCAGCAGTAAGGCCTGGGGCTCCTACGAGCAGTACTTC. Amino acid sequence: CASSKAWGSYEQYF.

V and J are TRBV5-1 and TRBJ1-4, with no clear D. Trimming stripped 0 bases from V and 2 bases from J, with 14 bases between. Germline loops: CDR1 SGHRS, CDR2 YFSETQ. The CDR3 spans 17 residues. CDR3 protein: CASSLARVTATNEKLFF. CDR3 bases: TGCGCCAGCAGCTTGGCGAGGGTCACTGCGACTAATGAAAAACTGTTTTTT.

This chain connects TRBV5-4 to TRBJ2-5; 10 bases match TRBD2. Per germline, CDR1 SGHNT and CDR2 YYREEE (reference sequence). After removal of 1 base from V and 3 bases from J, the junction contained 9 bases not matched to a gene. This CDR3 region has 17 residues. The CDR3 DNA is TGTGCCAGCAGCTTGCGTAGCGGGAGGACTCGCGAAGAGACCCAGTACTTC. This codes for CASSLRSGRTREETQYF.